This T cell receptor beta chain comes out of a study of T-cell memory formation after mild COVID-19. Via MiXCR, TCRdb re-called the 5' RACE reads, giving one row per CDR3 protein. The sample lists fewer than 600,000 distinct CDR3 sequences, 20% to 25% occurring once. V lost 4 bases to trimming and J lost 3 bases, with 14 bases between them. This CDR3 is 15 amino acids long. CDR1 is KGHDR, CDR2 SFDVKD, per germline. Material: PBMCs or a T cell subset sorted from them (not recorded which). The clonotype was recovered from an adult woman who had mild COVID-19 (a few samples of this study predate the infection). Cell type and time point are not known. The chain carries TRBV24-1 and TRBJ1-2; a weak D match, TRBD1 (6 bases). The DNA of the CDR3 is TGTGCCACCAGTGACTCTGCAGGGGTCGACTATGGCTACACCTTC. Translated: CATSDSAGVDYGYTF.